The source of this T cell receptor (beta chain) is a study of blood T cell repertoires in COVID-19. Study-wide context: Sample material is recorded as cDNA or gDNA derived from T cells, B-cell-depleted T cells, or PBMCs.

Here immunoSEQ multiplex PCR was the method, and the copy in TCRdb shows in-frame clones only, minus some. The repertoire has around 500,000 clones, around nine tenths of them found once; the top ten carry 1.5% to 2%. This CDR3 contains 16 residues. The V and J ends lost 4 bases and 5 bases respectively, with 21 bases between them. CDR1 and CDR2 (germline): KGHSH, LQKENI. Participants were aged roughly 18 to 95 years, lived in under 25 US areas, and enrolled virtually. In assigning cohorts, the study relied on participant-reported clinical history. The TCR originated in a woman in her thirties or forties who had recovered from COVID-19. The J gene is TRBJ2-7, the V gene TRBV18; perhaps TRBD1 as D (6 bases). Source material: PBMCs or T cells enriched from blood (not recorded which). The CDR3 region has the DNA TGTGCCAGCTCACTATTAACAGGGAGTGCACTCAACGAGCAGTACTTC. It is translated as CASSLLTGSALNEQYF.